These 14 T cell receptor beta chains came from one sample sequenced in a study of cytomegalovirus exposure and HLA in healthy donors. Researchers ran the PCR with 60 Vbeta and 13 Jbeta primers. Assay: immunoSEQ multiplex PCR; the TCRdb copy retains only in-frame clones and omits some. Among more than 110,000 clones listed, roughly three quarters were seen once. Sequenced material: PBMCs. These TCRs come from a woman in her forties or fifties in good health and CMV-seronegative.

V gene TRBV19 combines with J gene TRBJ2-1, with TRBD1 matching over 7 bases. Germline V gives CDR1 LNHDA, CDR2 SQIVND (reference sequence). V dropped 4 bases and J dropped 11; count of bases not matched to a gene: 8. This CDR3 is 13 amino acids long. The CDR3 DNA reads TGTGCCAGTAGTAACCTACAGGGGACCCAGCAGTTCTTC. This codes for CASSNLQGTQQFF.

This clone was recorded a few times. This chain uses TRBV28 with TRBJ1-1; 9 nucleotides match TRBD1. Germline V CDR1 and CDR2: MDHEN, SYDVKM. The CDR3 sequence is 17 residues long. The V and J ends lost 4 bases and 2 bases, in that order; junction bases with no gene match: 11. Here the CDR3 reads CASSSSGQGIRNTEAFF. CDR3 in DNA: TGTGCCAGCAGTTCATCTGGACAGGGGATCCGCAACACTGAAGCTTTCTTT.

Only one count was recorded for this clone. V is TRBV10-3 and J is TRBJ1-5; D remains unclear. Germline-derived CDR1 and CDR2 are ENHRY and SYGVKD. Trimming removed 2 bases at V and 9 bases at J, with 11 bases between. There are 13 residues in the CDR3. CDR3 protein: CAISEGSEGPQHF. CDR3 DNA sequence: TGTGCCATCAGTGAGGGCAGCGAGGGGCCCCAGCATTTT.

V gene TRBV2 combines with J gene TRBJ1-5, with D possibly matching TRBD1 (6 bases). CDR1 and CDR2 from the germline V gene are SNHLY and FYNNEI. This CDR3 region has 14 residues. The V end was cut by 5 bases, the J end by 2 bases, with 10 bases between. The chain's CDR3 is CASSMTGGNQPQHF. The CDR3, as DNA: TGTGCCAGCAGTATGACAGGCGGCAATCAGCCCCAGCATTTT. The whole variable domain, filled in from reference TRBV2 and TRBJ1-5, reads EPEVTQTPSHQVTQMGQEVILRCVPISNHLYFYWYRQILGQKVEFLVSFYNNEISEKSEIFDDQFSVERPDGSNFTLKIRSTKLEDSAMYFCASSMTGGNQPQHFGDGTRLSIL.

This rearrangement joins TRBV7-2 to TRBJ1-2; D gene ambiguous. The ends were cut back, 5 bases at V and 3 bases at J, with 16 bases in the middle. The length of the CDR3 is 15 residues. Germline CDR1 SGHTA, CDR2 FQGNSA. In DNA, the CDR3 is TGTGCCAGCAGCCCTGAGGGAGGGCGGGACTATGGCTACACCTTC. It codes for CASSPEGGRDYGYTF.

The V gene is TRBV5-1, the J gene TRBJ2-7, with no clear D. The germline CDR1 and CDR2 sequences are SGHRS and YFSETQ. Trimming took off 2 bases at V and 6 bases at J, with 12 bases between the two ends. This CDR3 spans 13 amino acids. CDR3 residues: CASSLGSRFEQYF. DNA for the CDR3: TGCGCCAGCAGCTTAGGTAGCCGGTTCGAGCAGTACTTC.

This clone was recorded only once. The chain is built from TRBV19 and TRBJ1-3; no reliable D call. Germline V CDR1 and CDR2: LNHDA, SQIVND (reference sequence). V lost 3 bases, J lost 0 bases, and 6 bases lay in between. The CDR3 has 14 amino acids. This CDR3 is CASSIESSGNTIYF. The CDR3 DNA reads TGTGCCAGTAGTATTGAGAGCTCTGGAAACACCATATATTTT.

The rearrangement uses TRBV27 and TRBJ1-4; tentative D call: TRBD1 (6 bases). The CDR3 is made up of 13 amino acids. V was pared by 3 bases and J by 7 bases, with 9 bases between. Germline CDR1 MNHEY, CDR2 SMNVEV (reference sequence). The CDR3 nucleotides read TGTGCCAGCAGTTTCTCCAGGGGTGAAAAACTGTTTTTT. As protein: CASSFSRGEKLFF.

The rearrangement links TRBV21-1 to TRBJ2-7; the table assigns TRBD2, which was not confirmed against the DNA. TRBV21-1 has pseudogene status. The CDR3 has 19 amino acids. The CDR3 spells CASSTPRGGARIHSYEQYF. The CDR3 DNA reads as TGTGCCAGCAGCACCCCGCGCGGGGGGGCCAGGATTCACTCCTACGAGCAGTACTTC.

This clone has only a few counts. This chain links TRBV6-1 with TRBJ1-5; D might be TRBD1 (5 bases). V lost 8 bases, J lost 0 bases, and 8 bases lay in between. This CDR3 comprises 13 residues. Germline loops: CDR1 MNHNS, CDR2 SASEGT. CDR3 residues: CASVDSSNQPQHF. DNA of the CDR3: TGTGCCAGCGTAGACAGTAGCAATCAGCCCCAGCATTTT.

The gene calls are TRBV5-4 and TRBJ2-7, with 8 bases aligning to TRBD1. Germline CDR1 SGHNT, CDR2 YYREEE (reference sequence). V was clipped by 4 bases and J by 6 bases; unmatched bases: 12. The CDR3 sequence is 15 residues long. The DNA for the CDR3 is TGTGCCAGCAGCCCTACGGACAGGGAGGTTGGCGAGCAGTACTTC. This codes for CASSPTDREVGEQYF.

The CDR3: CASSRDRGNTEAFF. Here the CDR3 DNA reads TGTGCCAGCAGCCGGGACAGGGGTAACACTGAAGCTTTCTTT. The chain recombines TRBV11-1 with TRBJ1-1; TRBD1 matches at 10 bases. V lost 5 bases and J lost 2; bases outside the gene matches: 2. Germline CDR1 is SGHAT and CDR2 is FQDESV (reference sequence). This CDR3 spans 14 amino acids.

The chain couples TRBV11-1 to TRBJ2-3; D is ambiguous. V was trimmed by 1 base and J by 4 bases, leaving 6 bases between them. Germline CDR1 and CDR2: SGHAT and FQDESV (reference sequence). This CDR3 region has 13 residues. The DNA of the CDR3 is TGTGCCAGCAGCTTAGATTATGCAGATACGCAGTATTTT. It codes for CASSLDYADTQYF.

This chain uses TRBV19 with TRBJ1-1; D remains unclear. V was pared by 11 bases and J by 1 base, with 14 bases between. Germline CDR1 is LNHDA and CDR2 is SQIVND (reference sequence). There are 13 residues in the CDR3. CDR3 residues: CASSEGWNTEAFF. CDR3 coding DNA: TGTGCCTCTTCGGAGGGCTGGAACACTGAAGCTTTCTTT.